This T cell receptor beta chain was recorded in a study of cytomegalovirus exposure and HLA in healthy donors. This CDR3 is built from 14 residues. Germline V gene sequence: CDR1 SEHNR, CDR2 FQNEAQ (reference sequence). V was pared by 10 bases and J by 3 bases, with 9 bases of the junction left unmatched. The PCR ran on 60 Vbeta and 13 Jbeta primers. Data came from immunoSEQ multiplex PCR; TCRdb stores just in-frame clones and leaves some out. The data hold about 90,000 clones, with approximately 66% observed a single time. The specimen sequenced was PBMCs. The rearrangement uses TRBV7-9 and TRBJ2-3; TRBD2 aligns across 8 bases. The TCR sequence derives from a man between 25 and 39 years old in good health and CMV-seronegative. The CDR3 region has the DNA TGTGCCAACAGACGGGGGGGCATAACAGATACGCAGTATTTT. It translates to CANRRGGITDTQYF.